The 3 T cell receptor beta chains listed next were all sequenced from one sample in a study of cytomegalovirus exposure and HLA in healthy donors. PCR used 60 Vbeta primers and 13 Jbeta primers. The data were produced by immunoSEQ multiplex PCR, yet TCRdb's version contains in-frame clones alone and is incomplete. Seen here are tens of thousands of clones, 81% observed once, and the top ten hold around a tenth. Sequenced: PBMCs. These receptors were collected from a human donor in good health.

The rearrangement links TRBV19 to TRBJ1-1; D is ambiguous. Looked up from germline, CDR1 is LNHDA and CDR2 is SQIVND (reference sequence). The CDR3 is made up of 15 amino acids. Trimming removed 4 bases at V and 6 bases at J, with 18 bases between. CDR3 nucleotides: TGTGCCAGTAGTACCCCGGCCCTACGGAGCGCTGAAGCTTTCTTT. Amino acid sequence: CASSTPALRSAEAFF.

CDR3 coding DNA: TGTGCCAGCAGTGAATTTTTGGGACAGTACACTGAAGCTTTCTTT. Its translation is CASSEFLGQYTEAFF. V gene TRBV25-1 combines with J gene TRBJ1-1, with 7 bases matching TRBD1. Germline V gene sequence: CDR1 MGHDK, CDR2 SYGVNS. This CDR3 has 15 residues. Trimming cost V 1 base and J 3 bases; bases outside gene matches: 5.

This chain uses TRBV5-4 with TRBJ2-3, with TRBD2 matching over 11 bases. Germline CDR1 and CDR2: SGHNT and YYREEE (reference sequence). V dropped 0 bases and J dropped 2; count of bases not matched to a gene: 2. The CDR3 has 16 residues. This CDR3 reads CASSLALAGVTDTQYF. CDR3 bases: TGTGCCAGCAGCTTGGCACTAGCGGGAGTCACAGATACGCAGTATTTT.